This TCR beta chain was recovered during a study of blood T cell repertoires in COVID-19. Study-level background: Collection of acute and convalescent COVID-19 samples took place in the United States, Italy and Spain. PBMCs, B-cell-depleted T cells, or T cells were the source of the cDNA or gDNA that made up the material.

Per the original methods: How many nucleated cells were present was estimated from reference gene primer amplification. Clones were read by immunoSEQ multiplex PCR, and TCRdb kept only the in-frame ones, dropping some. From that table come the V and J calls and clone size; the DNA was used to work out D and trimming. The sample yields fewer than 250,000 clones, 85% to 90% seen once. The sample was peripheral blood. This sequence originates from a woman in her 70s with acute or convalescent COVID-19.

CDR3 protein: CASSRVDSPAQAQYF. The CDR3 bases are TGTGCCAGTAGTCGAGTGGACTCCCCCGCGCAGGCCCAGTACTTC. The V and J genes are TRBV19 and TRBJ2-5; possibly TRBD2 for D (5 bases). Germline CDR1 reads LNHDA; CDR2 reads SQIVND (reference sequence). CDR3 length: 15 amino acids. Trimming took off 5 bases at V and 9 bases at J, with 22 bases between the two ends. Drawing the rest from reference TRBV19 and TRBJ2-5, the complete variable domain is DGGITQSPKYLFRKEGQNVTLSCEQNLNHDAMYWYRQDPGQGLRLIYYSQIVNDFQKGDIAEGYSVSREKKESFPLTVTSAQKNPTAFYLCASSRVDSPAQAQYFGPGTRLLVL.